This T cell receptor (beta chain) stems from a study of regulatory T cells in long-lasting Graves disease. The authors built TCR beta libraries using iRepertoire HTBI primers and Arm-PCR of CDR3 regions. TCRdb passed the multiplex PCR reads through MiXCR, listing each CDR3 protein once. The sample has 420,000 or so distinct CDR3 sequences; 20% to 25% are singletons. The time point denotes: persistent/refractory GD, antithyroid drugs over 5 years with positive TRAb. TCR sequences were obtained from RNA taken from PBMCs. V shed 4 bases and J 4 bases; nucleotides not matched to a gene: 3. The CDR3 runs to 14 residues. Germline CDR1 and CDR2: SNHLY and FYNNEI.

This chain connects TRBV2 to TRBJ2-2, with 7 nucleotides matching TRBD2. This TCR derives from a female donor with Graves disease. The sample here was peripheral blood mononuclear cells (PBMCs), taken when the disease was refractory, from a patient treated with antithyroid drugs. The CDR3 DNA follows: TGTGCCAGCAGTGTTCAGCGGGGCACCGGGGAGCTGTTTTTT. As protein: CASSVQRGTGELFF.